These 3 T cell receptor beta chains came from one sample sequenced in a study of blood T cell repertoires in COVID-19. The table came from immunoSEQ multiplex PCR; TCRdb's copy has only in-frame clones and leaves some out. The sample yields approximately 190,000 clones, 70% to 90% seen once. Sequences were obtained from peripheral blood. The receptors stem from a man at least 80 years old with acute or convalescent COVID-19.

A single count supports this clone. V is TRBV27 and J is TRBJ1-5; TRBD1 is a possible D gene (6 bases). With 2 bases removed from V and 5 bases from J, the gap between germline ends came to 10 bases. The germline V gene encodes CDR1 MNHEY and CDR2 SMNVEV (reference sequence). The CDR3 runs 14 residues. The CDR3 DNA reads TGTGCCAGCAGTTTACTAGGGGGGGATCAGCCCCAGCATTTT. Its translation is CASSLLGGDQPQHF.

This chain links TRBV29-1 with TRBJ1-2, with D perhaps TRBD1 (6 bases). The length of the CDR3 is 15 residues. V was clipped by 6 bases and J by 4 bases, with 21 bases between them. The germline CDR1 and CDR2 sequences are SQVTM and ANQGSEA. The CDR3 region is CSVKIAGGRGYGYTF. DNA for the CDR3: TGCAGCGTGAAGATAGCCGGGGGGCGCGGCTATGGCTACACCTTC.

This chain uses TRBV2 with TRBJ2-7, with 8 bases matching TRBD1. Germline CDR1 reads SNHLY; CDR2 reads FYNNEI. With V trimmed by 1 base and J by 0 bases, 8 bases remained unmatched. The CDR3 sequence is 17 residues long. The CDR3 protein is CASSEEIGGQGSYEQYV. The CDR3 DNA is TGTGCCAGCAGTGAAGAGATCGGCGGACAGGGCTCCTACGAGCAGTACGTC.